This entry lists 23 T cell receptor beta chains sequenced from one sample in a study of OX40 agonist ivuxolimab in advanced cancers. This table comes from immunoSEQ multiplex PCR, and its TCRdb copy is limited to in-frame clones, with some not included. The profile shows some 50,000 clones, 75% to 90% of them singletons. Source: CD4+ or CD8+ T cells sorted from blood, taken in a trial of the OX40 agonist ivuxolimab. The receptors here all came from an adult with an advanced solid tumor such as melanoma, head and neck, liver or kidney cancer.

The CDR3 DNA follows: TGTGCCAGCCCCGCGTTGGGAAAACTGTTTTTT. Protein product: CASPALGKLFF. The chain employs TRBV5-4 and TRBJ1-4, with D unclear. Trimming took 7 bases from V and 10 from J, leaving 11 bases between them. This CDR3 comprises 11 residues. The germline V gene encodes CDR1 SGHNT and CDR2 YYREEE (reference sequence).

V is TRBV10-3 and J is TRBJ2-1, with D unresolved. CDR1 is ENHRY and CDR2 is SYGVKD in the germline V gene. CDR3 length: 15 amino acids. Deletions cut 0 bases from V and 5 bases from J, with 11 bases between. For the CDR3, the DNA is TGTGCCATCAGTGAGTCAGGCGTACTTAACAATGAGCAGTTCTTC. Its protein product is CAISESGVLNNEQFF.

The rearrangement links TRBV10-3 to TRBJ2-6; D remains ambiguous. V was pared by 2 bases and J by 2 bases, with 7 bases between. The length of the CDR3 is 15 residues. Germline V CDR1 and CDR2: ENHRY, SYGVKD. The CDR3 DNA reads TGTGCCATCAGTGAGGGGCGGACTGGGGCCAACGTCCTGACTTTC. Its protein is CAISEGRTGANVLTF.

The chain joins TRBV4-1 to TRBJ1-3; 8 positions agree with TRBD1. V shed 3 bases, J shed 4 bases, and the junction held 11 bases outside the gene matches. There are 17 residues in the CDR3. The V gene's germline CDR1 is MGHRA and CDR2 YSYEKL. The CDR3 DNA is TGCGCCAGCAGCCAGGACCAGGGGGCAGGCCCGGGAAACACCATATATTTT. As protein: CASSQDQGAGPGNTIYF.

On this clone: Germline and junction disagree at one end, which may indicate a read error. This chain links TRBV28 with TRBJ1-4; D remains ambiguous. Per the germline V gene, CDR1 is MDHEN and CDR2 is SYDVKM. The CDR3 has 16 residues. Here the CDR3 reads CACRNRAGVFNEKLFF. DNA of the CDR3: TGTGCCTGCAGGAATCGAGCTGGGGTGTTTAATGAAAAACTGTTTTTT. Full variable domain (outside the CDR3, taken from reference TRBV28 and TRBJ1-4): DVKVTQSSRYLVKRTGEKVFLECVQDMDHENMFWYRQDPGLGLRLIYFSYDVKMKEKGDIPEGYSVSREKKERFSLILESASTNQTSMYLCACRNRAGVFNEKLFFGSGTQLSVL.

DNA for the CDR3: TGTGCCATCAGTGAGTCGGCTGCAGGGGGCATTTCGGACATTCAGTACTTC. Translation gives CAISESAAGGISDIQYF. The chain uses TRBV10-3 and TRBJ2-4; the match to TRBD1 covers 8 bases. V trimming: 0 bases; J trimming: 8 bases; junction bases outside the gene matches: 12. From germline, CDR1 is ENHRY and CDR2 SYGVKD. CDR3 length: 17 amino acids.

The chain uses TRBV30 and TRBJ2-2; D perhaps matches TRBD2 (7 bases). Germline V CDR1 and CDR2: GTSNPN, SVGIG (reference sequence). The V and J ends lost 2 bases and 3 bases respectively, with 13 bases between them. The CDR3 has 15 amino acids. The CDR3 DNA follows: TGTGCCTGGAGTAGGGGGGGTTTCGACACCGGGGAGCTGTTTTTT. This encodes CAWSRGGFDTGELFF.

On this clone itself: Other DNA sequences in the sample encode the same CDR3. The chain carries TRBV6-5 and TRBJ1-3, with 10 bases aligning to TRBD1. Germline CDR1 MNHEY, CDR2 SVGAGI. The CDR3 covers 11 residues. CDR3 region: CAGQGVNTIYF. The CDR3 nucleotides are TGTGCTGGACAGGGGGTAAACACCATATATTTT.

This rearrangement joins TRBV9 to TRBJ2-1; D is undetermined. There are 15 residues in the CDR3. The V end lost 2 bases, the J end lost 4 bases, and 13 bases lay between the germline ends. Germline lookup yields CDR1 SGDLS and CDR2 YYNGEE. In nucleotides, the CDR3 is TGTGCCAGCAGCGTCGGGCCAACATCTTACAATGAGCAGTTCTTC. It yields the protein CASSVGPTSYNEQFF.

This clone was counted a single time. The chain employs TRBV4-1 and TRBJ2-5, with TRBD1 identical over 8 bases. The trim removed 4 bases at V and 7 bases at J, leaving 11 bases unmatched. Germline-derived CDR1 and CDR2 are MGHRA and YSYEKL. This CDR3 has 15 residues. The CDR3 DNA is TGCGCCAGCAGCCCCGACAGGGGCCTTAGGGGGACCCAGTACTTC. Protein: CASSPDRGLRGTQYF.

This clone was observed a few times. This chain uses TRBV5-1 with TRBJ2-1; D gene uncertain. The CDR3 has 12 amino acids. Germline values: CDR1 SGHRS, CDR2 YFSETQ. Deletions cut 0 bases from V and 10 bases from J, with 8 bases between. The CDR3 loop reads CASSLDNLEQFF. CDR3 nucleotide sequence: TGCGCCAGCAGCTTGGACAACCTCGAGCAGTTCTTC.

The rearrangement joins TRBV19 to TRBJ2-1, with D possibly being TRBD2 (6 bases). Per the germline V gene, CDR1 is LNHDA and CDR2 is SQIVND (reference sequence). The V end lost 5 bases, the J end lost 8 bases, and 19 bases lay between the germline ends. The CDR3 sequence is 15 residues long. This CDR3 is CASSGSGGPVDEQFF. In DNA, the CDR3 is TGTGCCAGTAGTGGTAGTGGAGGGCCTGTCGATGAGCAGTTCTTC.

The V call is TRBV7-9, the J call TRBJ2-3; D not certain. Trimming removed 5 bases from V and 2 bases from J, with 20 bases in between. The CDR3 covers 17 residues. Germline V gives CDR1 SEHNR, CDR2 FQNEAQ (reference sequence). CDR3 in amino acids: CASSVLGKRTLTDTQYF. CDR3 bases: TGTGCCAGCAGCGTACTTGGGAAGCGTACCCTCACAGATACGCAGTATTTT.

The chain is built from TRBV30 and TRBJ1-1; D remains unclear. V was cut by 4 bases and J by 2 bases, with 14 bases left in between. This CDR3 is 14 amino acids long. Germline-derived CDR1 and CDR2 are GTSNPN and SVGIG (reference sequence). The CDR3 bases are TGTGCCTGGACTCTCCTCCCTTTAAACACTGAAGCTTTCTTT. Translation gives CAWTLLPLNTEAFF.

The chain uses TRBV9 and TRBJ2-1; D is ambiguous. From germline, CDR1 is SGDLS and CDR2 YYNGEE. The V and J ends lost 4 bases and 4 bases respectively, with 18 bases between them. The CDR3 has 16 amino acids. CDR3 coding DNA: TGTGCCAGCAGCCCAACCCAACGGGCAACTTACAATGAGCAGTTCTTC. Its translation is CASSPTQRATYNEQFF.

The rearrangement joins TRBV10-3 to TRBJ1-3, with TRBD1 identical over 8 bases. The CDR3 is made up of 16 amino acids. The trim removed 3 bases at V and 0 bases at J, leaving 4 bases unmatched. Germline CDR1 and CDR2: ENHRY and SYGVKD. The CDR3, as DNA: TGTGCCATCAGTGACCCGGGACAGGTCTCTGGAAACACCATATATTTT. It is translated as CAISDPGQVSGNTIYF.

Here the CDR3 DNA reads TGTGCCAGCAGCTTATTCGGGGCGGGAGGCGACGATGAGCAGTTCTTC. This translates into CASSLFGAGGDDEQFF. This rearrangement joins TRBV7-8 to TRBJ2-1; 8 nucleotides match TRBD2. Germline CDR1 is SGHVS and CDR2 is FQNEAQ. The CDR3 extends over 16 amino acids. The V segment lost 2 bases and the J segment 8 bases; nucleotides outside the gene matches: 11.

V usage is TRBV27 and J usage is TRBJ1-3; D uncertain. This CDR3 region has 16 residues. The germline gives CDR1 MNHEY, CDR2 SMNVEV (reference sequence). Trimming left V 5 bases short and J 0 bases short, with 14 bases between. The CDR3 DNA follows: TGTGCCAGCAGTCCCGCCGGGTGGGTCTCTGGAAACACCATATATTTT. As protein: CASSPAGWVSGNTIYF.

CDR3 coding DNA: TGTGCCAGCTCACGGGCCTCAATCGGAGCGGGAACCTACGAGCAGTACTTC. Translation: CASSRASIGAGTYEQYF. The rearrangement uses TRBV27 and TRBJ2-7, with 7 bases lining up with TRBD2. V shed 8 bases, J shed 2 bases, and the junction held 18 bases outside the gene matches. The CDR3 runs to 17 residues. Per germline, CDR1 MNHEY and CDR2 SMNVEV (reference sequence).

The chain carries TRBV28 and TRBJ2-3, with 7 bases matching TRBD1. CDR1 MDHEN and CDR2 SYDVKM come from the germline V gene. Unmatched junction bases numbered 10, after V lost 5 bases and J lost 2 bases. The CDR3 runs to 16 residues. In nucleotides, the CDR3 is TGTGCCAGCAGTAGCGGATTAGGGGGCTACACAGATACGCAGTATTTT. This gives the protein CASSSGLGGYTDTQYF. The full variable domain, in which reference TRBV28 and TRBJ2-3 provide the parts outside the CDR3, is DVKVTQSSRYLVKRTGEKVFLECVQDMDHENMFWYRQDPGLGLRLIYFSYDVKMKEKGDIPEGYSVSREKKERFSLILESASTNQTSMYLCASSSGLGGYTDTQYFGPGTRLTVL.

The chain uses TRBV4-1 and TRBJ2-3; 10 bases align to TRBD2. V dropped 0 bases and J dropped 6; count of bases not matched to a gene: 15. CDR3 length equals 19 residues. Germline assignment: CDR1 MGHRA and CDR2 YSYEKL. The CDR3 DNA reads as TGCGCCAGCAGCCAAGATAGGTCGGCTAGCGGGAGTAGGTGGGATACGCAGTATTTT. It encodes CASSQDRSASGSRWDTQYF.

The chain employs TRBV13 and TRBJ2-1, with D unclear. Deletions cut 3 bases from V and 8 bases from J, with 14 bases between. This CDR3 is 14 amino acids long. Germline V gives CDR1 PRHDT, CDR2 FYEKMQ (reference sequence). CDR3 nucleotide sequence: TGTGCCAGCAGCTTTGTTGGAGTGGTCGATGAGCAGTTCTTC. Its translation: CASSFVGVVDEQFF.

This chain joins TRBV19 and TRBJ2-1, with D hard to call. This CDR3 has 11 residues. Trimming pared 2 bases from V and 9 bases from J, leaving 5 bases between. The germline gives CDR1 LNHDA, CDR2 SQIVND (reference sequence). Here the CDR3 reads CASSIRAEQFF. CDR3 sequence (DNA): TGTGCCAGTAGTATACGCGCTGAGCAGTTCTTC.